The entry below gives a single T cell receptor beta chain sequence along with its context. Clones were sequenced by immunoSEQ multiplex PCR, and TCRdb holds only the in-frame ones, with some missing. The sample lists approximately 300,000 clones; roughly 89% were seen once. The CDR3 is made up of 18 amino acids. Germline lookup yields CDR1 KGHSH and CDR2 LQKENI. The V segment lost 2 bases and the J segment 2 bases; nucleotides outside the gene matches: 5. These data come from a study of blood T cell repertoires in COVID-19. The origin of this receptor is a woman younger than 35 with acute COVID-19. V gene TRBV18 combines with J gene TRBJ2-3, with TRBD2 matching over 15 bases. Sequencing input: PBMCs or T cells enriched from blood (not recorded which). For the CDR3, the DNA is TGTGCCAGCTCACCATCAGGACTAGCGGGAGGGATCACAGATACGCAGTATTTT. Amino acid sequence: CASSPSGLAGGITDTQYF. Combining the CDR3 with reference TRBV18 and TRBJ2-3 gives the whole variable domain NAGVMQNPRHLVRRRGQEARLRCSPMKGHSHVYWYRQLPEEGLKFMVYLQKENIIDESGMPKERFSAEFPKEGPSILRIQQVVRGDSAAYFCASSPSGLAGGITDTQYFGPGTRLTVL.